Reported below is one T cell receptor beta chain. Its antigen is still unknown. Germline V gene sequence: CDR1 SGDLS, CDR2 YYNGEE. This CDR3 is built from 18 residues. V lost 3 bases and J lost 4; bases outside the gene matches: 16. This entry belongs to a study of blood T cells in healthy people across ages. General observations from the study: It was held that the diversity estimates obtained from one million T cells were underestimates.

For the second PCR, which ran for about 7 to 11 cycles, a sample-barcoded 5' primer and a J-beta primer mix were used. The authors tagged each cDNA molecule using a template-switch adaptor with 12 random nucleotides. TCRdb reanalysed the 5' RACE reads using MiXCR and keeps one entry per CDR3 protein. The sample comprises about 1.6 million distinct CDR3 sequences, roughly 32% of which are singletons, and roughly 10% rests with the top ten. Individuals who donated were healthy Caucasians from Russia aged roughly 6 to 90. This sequence originates from a young woman in good health. The specimen sequenced was blood. V gene TRBV9 combines with J gene TRBJ2-1, with 7 bases lining up with TRBD1. The CDR3 DNA follows: TGTGCCAGCAGCGGAGACAGGGATACCAAGTTTGCATACAATGAGCAGTTCTTC. It codes for CASSGDRDTKFAYNEQFF.